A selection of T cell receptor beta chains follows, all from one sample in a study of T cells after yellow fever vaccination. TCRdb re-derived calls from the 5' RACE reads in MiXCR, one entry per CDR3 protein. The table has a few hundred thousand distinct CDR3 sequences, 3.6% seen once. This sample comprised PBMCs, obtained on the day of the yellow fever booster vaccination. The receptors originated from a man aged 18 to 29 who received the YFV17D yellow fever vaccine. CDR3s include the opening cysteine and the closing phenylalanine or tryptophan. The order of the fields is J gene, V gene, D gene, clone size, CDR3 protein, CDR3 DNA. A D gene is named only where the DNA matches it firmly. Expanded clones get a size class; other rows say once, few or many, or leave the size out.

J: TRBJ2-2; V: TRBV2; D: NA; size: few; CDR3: CASRGHQNTGELFF; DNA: TGTGCCAGCAGGGGACACCAGAACACCGGGGAGCTGTTTTTT
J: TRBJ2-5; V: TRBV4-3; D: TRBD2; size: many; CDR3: CASSQDPSGGWETQYF; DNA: TGCGCCAGCAGCCAAGATCCTAGCGGGGGATGGGAGACCCAGTACTTC
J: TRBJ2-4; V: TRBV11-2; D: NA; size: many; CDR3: CASSLQTLNIQYF; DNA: TGTGCCAGCAGCTTACAAACGCTCAACATTCAGTACTTC
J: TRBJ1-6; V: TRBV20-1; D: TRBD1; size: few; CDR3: CSARARTGGGNSPLHF; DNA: TGCAGTGCTAGAGCCCGGACAGGGGGTGGTAATTCACCCCTCCACTTT
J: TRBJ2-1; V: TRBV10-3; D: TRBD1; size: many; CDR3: CASTGGGEQFF; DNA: TGTGCCAGCACAGGGGGCGGAGAGCAGTTCTTC
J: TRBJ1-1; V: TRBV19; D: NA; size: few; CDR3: CASSIWAGSTEAFF; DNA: TGTGCCAGTAGTATTTGGGCGGGGAGTACTGAAGCTTTCTTT
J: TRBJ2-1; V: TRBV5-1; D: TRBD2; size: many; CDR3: CASSFTSGASEQFF; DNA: TGCGCCAGCAGCTTCACTAGCGGGGCGTCTGAGCAGTTCTTC
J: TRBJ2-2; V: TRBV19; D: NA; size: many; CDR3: CASTVPNGVTTGELFF; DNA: TGTGCCAGTACAGTACCTAACGGGGTAACCACCGGGGAGCTGTTTTTT
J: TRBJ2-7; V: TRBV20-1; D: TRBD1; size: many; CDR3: CSAGDSYEQYF; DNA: TGCAGTGCTGGGGACAGCTACGAGCAGTACTTC
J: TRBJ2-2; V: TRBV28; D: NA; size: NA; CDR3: CATGGSIATATGELFF; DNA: TGTGCCACAGGAGGGAGTATAGCTACGGCCACCGGGGAGCTGTTTTTT
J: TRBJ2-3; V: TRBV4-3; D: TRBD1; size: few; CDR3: CASSQGTGVTTDTQYF; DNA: TGCGCCAGCAGCCAAGGGACAGGGGTCACCACAGATACGCAGTATTTT
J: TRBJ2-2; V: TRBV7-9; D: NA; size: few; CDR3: CASSLKGLRTGELFF; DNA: TGTGCCAGCAGCTTAAAAGGCCTACGTACCGGGGAGCTGTTTTTT
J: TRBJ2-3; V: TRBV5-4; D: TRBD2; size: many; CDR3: CASSWLTSGGADTQYF; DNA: TGTGCCAGCAGCTGGCTGACTAGCGGGGGGGCAGATACGCAGTATTTT
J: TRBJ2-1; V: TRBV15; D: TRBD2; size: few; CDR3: CATSSDLSGGPRFHNEQFF; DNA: TGTGCCACCAGCAGCGATCTTAGCGGGGGGCCTCGTTTCCACAATGAGCAGTTCTTC
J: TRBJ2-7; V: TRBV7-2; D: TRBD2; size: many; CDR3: CASTDYGGGVGQYF; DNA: TGTGCCAGCACCGATTACGGCGGGGGGGTCGGGCAGTACTTC
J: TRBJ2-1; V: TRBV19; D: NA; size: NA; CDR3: CASSIVPDSPYNEQFF; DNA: TGTGCCAGTAGTATTGTACCGGACAGCCCCTACAATGAGCAGTTCTTC
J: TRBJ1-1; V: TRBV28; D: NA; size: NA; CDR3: CASSQPGRLMNSEAFF; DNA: TGTGCCAGCAGCCAGCCTGGGAGATTAATGAACTCTGAAGCTTTCTTT
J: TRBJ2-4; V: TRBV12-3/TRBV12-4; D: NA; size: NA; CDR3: CASSFVGIGSQYF; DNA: TGTGCCAGCAGTTTTGTTGGAATCGGGTCCCAGTACTTC
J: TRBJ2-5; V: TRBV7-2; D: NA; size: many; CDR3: CASSLNWDLKGETQYF; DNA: TGTGCCAGCAGCTTAAATTGGGACCTAAAGGGGGAGACCCAGTACTTC
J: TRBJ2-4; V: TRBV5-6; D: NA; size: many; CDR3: CASSLWGNIQYF; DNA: TGTGCCAGCAGCTTGTGGGGAAACATTCAGTACTTC
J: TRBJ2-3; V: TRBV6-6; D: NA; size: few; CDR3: CASSYVLPSTDTQYF; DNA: TGTGCCAGCAGTTACGTCTTACCTAGCACAGATACGCAGTATTTT
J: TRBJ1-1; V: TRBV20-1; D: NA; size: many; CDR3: CSARSDSNTEAFF; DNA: TGCAGTGCTAGATCGGATTCGAACACTGAAGCTTTCTTT
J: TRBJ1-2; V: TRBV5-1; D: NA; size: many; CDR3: CASSLEPANYGYTF; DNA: TGCGCCAGCAGCTTGGAGCCAGCTAACTATGGCTACACCTTC
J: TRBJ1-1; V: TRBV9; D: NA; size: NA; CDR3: CASSVGQSTEAFF; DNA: TGTGCCAGCAGCGTAGGCCAATCGACTGAAGCTTTCTTT
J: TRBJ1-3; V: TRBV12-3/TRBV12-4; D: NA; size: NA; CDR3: CASSLLIVRGAVGNTIYF; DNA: TGTGCCAGCAGTTTGCTTATCGTTAGGGGGGCCGTTGGAAACACCATATATTTT
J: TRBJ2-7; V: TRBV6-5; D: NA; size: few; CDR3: CASSSPTGKLYEQYF; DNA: TGTGCCAGCAGCTCTCCGACCGGGAAACTCTACGAGCAGTACTTC
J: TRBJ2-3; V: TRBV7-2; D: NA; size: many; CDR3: CASSLDIGGTDTQYF; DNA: TGTGCCAGCAGCTTAGATATCGGGGGCACAGATACGCAGTATTTT
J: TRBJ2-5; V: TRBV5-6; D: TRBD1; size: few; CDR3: CASGQGIKTQYF; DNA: TGTGCCAGCGGACAGGGGATAAAGACCCAGTACTTC
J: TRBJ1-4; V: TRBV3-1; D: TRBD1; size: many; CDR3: CASSHRRGEEKLFF; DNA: TGTGCCAGCAGCCATCGCAGGGGGGAGGAAAAACTGTTTTTT
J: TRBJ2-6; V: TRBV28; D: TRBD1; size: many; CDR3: CASSSTGADGANVLTF; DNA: TGTGCCAGCAGTTCGACAGGGGCGGATGGGGCCAACGTCCTGACTTTC
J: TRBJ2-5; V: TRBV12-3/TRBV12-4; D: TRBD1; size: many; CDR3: CASSPRTGIVVSETQYF; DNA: TGTGCCAGCAGTCCTCGGACAGGGATTGTCGTGTCAGAGACCCAGTACTTC
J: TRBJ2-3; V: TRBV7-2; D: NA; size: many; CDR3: CASGGRGEDTQYF; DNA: TGTGCCAGCGGGGGAAGGGGCGAGGATACGCAGTATTTT
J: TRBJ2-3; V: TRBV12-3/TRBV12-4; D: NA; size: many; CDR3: CASRGSGADTQYF; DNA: TGTGCCAGCAGAGGAAGCGGCGCAGATACGCAGTATTTT
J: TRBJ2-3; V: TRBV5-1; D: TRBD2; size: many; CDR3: CASSLALGLAGKDTQYF; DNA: TGCGCCAGCAGCTTGGCCCTTGGACTAGCGGGCAAGGATACGCAGTATTTT
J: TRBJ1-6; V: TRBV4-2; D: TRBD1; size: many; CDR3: CASSHAGGLGHNSPLHF; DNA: TGTGCCAGCAGCCACGCAGGGGGTCTCGGCCATAATTCACCCCTCCACTTT
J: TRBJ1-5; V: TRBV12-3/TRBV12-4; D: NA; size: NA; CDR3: CASNALGGKQPQHF; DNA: TGTGCCAGCAATGCCTTGGGGGGGAAGCAGCCCCAGCATTTT
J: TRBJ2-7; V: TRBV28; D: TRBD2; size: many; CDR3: CASSLLLTSGGGEQYF; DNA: TGTGCCAGCAGTTTACTTCTCACTAGCGGGGGTGGCGAGCAGTACTTC
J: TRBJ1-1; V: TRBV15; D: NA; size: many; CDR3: CATSRDSGEAFF; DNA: TGTGCCACCAGCAGAGATTCGGGTGAAGCTTTCTTT
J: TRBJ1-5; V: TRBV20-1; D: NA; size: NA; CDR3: CSARGTGNGQPQHF; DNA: TGCAGTGCTAGGGGCACAGGGAACGGTCAGCCCCAGCATTTT
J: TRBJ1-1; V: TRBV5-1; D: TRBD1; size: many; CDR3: CASRQGQGMNTEAFF; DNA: TGCGCCAGCAGACAGGGACAGGGAATGAACACTGAAGCTTTCTTT
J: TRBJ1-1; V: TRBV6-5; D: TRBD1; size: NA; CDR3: CASSYSMMGQGDTEAFF; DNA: TGTGCCAGCAGTTACTCGATGATGGGACAGGGGGACACTGAAGCTTTCTTT
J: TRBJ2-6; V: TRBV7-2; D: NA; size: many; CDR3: CASRGYLGNGANVLTF; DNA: TGTGCCAGCAGAGGGTATCTAGGGAACGGGGCCAACGTCCTGACTTTC
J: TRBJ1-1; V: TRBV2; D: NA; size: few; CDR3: CASSEAPVEAFF; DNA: TGTGCCAGCAGTGAAGCCCCCGTTGAAGCTTTCTTT
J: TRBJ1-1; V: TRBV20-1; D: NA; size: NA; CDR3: CSALTQGLTEAFF; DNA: TGCAGTGCCCTTACTCAGGGGTTGACTGAAGCTTTCTTT
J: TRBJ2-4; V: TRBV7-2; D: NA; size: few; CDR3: CASSLDKPLAKNIQYF; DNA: TGTGCCAGCAGCTTAGATAAGCCGTTAGCCAAAAACATTCAGTACTTC
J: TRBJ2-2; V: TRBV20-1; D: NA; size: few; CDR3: CSASQAIPSGELFF; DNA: TGCAGTGCTTCACAGGCCATTCCTTCCGGGGAGCTGTTTTTT
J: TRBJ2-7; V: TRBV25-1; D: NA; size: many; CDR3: CASIGDFSDEQYF; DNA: TGTGCCAGCATAGGAGACTTTAGCGACGAGCAGTACTTC
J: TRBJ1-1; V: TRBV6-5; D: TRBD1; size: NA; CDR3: CASTFVRRGVLEAFF; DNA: TGTGCCAGCACTTTCGTCCGCAGGGGGGTACTTGAAGCTTTCTTT
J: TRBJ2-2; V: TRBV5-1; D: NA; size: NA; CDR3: CASSFSIQGPGELFF; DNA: TGCGCCAGCAGCTTTAGTATCCAGGGACCCGGGGAGCTGTTTTTT
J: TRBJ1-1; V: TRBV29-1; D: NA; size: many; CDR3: CSVELAGFMNTEAFF; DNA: TGCAGCGTTGAATTGGCAGGCTTCATGAACACTGAAGCTTTCTTT
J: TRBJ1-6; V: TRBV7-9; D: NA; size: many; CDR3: CASSSRQPASSPLHF; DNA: TGTGCCAGCAGCTCTCGACAGCCTGCAAGTTCACCCCTCCACTTT